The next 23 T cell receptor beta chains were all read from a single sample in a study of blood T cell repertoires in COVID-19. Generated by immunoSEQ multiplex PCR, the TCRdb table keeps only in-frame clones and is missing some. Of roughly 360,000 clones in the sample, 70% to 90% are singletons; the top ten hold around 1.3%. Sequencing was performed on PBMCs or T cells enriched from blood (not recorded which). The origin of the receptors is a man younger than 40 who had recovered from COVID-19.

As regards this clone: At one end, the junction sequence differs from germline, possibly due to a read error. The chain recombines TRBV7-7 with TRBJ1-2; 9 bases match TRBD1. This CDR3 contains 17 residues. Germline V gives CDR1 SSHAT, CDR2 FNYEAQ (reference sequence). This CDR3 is CASSLGDSDRGADGYTF. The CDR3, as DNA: TGTGCTAGCAGCTTAGGGGACTCGGACAGGGGTGCGGATGGCTACACCTTC.

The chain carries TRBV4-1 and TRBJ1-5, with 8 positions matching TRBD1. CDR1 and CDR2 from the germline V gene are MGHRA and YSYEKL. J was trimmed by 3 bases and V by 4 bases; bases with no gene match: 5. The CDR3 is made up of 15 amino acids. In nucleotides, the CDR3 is TGCGCCAGCAGCCGTGGACAGGGCATCAATCAGCCCCAGCATTTT. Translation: CASSRGQGINQPQHF.

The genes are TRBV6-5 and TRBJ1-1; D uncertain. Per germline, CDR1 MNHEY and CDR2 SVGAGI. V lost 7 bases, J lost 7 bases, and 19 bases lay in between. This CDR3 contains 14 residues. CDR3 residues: CASTGGPIPNEAFF. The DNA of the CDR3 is TGTGCCAGCACTGGAGGGCCCATTCCCAATGAAGCTTTCTTT.

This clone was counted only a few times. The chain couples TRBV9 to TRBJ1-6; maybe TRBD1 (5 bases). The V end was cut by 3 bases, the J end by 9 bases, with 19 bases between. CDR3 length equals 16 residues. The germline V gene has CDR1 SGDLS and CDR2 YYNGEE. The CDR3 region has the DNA TGTGCCAGCAGCGCCCAGAGGGGAGGGGTAGGTTCACCCCTCCACTTT. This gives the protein CASSAQRGGVGSPLHF.

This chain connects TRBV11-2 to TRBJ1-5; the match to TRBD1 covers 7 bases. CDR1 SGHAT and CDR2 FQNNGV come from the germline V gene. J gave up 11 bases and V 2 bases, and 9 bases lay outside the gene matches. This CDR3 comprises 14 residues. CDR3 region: CASSLSLQGRAQHF. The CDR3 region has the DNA TGTGCCAGCAGCTTATCCTTACAGGGGCGAGCCCAGCATTTT.

CDR3 coding DNA: TGTGCCAGCTCACCGATTGGTGGAGGCACTGAAGCTTTCTTT. Translation: CASSPIGGGTEAFF. The chain recombines TRBV18 with TRBJ1-1, with no clear D. There are 14 residues in the CDR3. Trimming removed 3 bases at V and 4 bases at J, with 12 bases between. CDR1 and CDR2 from the germline V gene are KGHSH and LQKENI. Filled out from reference TRBV18 and TRBJ1-1, the complete variable domain reads NAGVMQNPRHLVRRRGQEARLRCSPMKGHSHVYWYRQLPEEGLKFMVYLQKENIIDESGMPKERFSAEFPKEGPSILRIQQVVRGDSAAYFCASSPIGGGTEAFFGQGTRLTVV.

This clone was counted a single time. CDR3 DNA sequence: TGTGCCAGCAGTGAACAGGGCGTCCGCCGAGACGGGTGGGATACGCAGTATTTT. Its translation: CASSEQGVRRDGWDTQYF. The V call is TRBV6-1, the J call TRBJ2-3, with D perhaps matching TRBD1 (5 bases). The CDR3 runs to 18 residues. The germline CDR1 and CDR2 sequences are MNHNS and SASEGT. With 2 bases removed from V and 6 bases from J, the gap between germline ends came to 24 bases.

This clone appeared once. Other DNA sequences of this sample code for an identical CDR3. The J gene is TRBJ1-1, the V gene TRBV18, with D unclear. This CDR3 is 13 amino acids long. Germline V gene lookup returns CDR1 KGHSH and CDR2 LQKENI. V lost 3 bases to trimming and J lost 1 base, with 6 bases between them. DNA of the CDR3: TGTGCCAGCTCACCCGGAGGGAACACTGAAGCTTTCTTT. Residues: CASSPGGNTEAFF.

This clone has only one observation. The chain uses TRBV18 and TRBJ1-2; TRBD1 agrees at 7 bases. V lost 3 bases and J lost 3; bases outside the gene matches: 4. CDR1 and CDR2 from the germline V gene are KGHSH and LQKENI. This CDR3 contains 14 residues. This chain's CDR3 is CASSPDRTHYGYTF. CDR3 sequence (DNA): TGTGCCAGCTCACCGGACAGGACACACTATGGCTACACCTTC.

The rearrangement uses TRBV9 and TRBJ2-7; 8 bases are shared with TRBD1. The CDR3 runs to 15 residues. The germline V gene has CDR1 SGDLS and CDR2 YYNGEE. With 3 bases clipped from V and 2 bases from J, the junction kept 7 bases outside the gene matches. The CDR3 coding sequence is TGTGCCAGCAGCGAACGTGACAGGGGACCCTACGAGCAGTACTTC. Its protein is CASSERDRGPYEQYF.

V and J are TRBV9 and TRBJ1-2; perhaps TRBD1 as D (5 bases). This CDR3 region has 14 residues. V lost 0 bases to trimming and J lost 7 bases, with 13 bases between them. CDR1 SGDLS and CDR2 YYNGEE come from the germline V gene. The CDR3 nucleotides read TGTGCCAGCAGCGTAGCTTCAGGGTCGGGTGGCTACACCTTC. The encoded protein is CASSVASGSGGYTF.

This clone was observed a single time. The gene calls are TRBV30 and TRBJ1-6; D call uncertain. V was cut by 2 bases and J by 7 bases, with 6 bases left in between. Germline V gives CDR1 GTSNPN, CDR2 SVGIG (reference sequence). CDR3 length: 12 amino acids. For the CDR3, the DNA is TGTGCCTGGAGTCCCCGGAATTCACCCCTCCACTTT. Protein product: CAWSPRNSPLHF.

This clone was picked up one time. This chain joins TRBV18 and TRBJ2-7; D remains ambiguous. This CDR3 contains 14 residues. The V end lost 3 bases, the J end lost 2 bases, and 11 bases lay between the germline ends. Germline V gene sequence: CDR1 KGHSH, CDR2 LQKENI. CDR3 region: CASSPGATAYEQYF. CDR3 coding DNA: TGTGCCAGCTCACCTGGTGCCACGGCCTACGAGCAGTACTTC.

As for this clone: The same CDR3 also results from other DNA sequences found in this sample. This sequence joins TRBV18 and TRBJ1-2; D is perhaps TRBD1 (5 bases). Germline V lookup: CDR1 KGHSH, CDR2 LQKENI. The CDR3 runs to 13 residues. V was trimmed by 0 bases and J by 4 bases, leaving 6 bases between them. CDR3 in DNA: TGTGCCAGCTCACCACCGGGGGGCTATGGCTACACCTTC. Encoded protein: CASSPPGGYGYTF.

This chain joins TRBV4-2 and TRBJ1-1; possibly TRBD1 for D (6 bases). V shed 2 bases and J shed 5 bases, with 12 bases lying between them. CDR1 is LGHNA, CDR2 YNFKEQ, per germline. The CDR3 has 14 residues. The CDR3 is CASSQRGAGTEAFF. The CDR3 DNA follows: TGTGCCAGCAGCCAACGGGGGGCAGGGACTGAAGCTTTCTTT.

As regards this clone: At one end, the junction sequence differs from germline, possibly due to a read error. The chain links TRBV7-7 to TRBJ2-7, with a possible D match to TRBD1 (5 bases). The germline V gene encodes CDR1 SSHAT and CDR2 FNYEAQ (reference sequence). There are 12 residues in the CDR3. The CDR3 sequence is CASSPDRGEQYF. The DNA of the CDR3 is TGTGCTAGCAGTCCCGACAGAGGCGAGCAGTACTTC.

The CDR3 is CASKLTGRGNQPQHF. DNA of the CDR3: TGTGCCAGCAAATTAACAGGGAGAGGCAATCAGCCCCAGCATTTT. This chain links TRBV27 with TRBJ1-5; a possible D gene is TRBD1 (6 bases). CDR3 length: 15 residues. Germline V gene lookup returns CDR1 MNHEY and CDR2 SMNVEV (reference sequence). Between the trimmed V and J ends, which lost 7 bases and 2 bases, there was a span of 15 bases.

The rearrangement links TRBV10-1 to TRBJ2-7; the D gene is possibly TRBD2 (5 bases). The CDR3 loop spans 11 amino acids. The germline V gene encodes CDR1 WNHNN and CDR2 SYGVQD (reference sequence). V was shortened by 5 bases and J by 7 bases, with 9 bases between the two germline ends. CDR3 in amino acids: CASSFGEEQYF. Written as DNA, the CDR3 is TGCGCCAGCAGTTTCGGGGAGGAGCAGTACTTC.

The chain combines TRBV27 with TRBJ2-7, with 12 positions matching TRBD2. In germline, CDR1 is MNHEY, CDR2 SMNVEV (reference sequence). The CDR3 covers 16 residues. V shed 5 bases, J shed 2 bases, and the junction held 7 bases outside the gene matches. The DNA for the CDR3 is TGTGCCAGCAGTCAGTTCCTAGCGGGGGGGACCTACGAGCAGTACTTC. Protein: CASSQFLAGGTYEQYF.

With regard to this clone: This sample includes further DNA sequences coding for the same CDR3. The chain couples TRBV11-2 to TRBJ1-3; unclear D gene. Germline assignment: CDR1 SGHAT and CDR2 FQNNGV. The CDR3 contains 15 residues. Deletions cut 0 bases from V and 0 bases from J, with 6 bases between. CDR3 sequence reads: CASSLERFSGNTIYF. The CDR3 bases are TGTGCCAGCAGCTTAGAGAGGTTCTCTGGAAACACCATATATTTT.

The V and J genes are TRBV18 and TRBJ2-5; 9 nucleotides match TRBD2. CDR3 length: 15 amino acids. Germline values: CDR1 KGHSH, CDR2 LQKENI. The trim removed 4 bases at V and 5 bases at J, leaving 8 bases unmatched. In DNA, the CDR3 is TGTGCCAGCTCACGCGGGGGGGCCGTTTTGGAGACCCAGTACTTC. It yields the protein CASSRGGAVLETQYF.

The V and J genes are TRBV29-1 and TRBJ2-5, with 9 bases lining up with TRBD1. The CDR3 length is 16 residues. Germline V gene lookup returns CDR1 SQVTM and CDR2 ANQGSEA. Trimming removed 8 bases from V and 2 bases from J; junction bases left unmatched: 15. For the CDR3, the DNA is TGCAGCCCCCTTAGGTTGGTGGGACAGGGACAAGAGACCCAGTACTTC. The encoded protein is CSPLRLVGQGQETQYF.

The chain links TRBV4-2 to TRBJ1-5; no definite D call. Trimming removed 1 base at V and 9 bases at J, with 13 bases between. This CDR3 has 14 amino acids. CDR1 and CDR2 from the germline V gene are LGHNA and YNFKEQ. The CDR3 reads CASSQGGDDPPQHF. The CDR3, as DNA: TGTGCCAGCAGCCAAGGGGGAGACGACCCGCCCCAGCATTTT.